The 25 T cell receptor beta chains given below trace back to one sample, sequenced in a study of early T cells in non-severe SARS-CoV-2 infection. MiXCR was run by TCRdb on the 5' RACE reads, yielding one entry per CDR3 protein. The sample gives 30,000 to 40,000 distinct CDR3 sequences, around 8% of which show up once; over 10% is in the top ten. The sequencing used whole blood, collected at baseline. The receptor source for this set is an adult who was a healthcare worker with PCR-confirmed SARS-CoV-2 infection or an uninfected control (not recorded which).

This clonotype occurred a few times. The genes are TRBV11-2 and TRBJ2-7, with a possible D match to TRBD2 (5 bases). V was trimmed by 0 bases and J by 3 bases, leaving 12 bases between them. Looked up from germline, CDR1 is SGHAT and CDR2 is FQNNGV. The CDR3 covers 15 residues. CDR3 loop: CASSLEVGVDYEQYF. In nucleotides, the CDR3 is TGTGCCAGCAGCTTAGAGGTGGGAGTGGACTACGAGCAGTACTTC.

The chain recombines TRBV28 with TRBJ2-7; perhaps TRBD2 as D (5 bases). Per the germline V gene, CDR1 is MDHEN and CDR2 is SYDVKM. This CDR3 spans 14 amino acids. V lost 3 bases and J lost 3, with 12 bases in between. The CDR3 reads CASSFSGKGYEQYF. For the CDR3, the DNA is TGTGCCAGCAGTTTTTCCGGGAAGGGCTACGAGCAGTACTTC.

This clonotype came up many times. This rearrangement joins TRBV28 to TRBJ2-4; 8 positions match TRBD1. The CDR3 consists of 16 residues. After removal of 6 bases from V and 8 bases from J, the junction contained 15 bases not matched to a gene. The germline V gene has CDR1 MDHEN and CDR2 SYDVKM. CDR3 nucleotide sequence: TGTGCCAGCAGCAACAGGGGGAGCGAATTCGAGGACATTCAGTACTTC. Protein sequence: CASSNRGSEFEDIQYF.

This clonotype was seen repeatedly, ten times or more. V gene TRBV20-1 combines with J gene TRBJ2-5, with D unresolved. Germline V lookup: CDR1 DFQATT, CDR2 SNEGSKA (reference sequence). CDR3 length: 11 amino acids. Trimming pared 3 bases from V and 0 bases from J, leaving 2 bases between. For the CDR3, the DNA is TGCAGTGCTAGGAACCAAGAGACCCAGTACTTC. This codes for CSARNQETQYF.

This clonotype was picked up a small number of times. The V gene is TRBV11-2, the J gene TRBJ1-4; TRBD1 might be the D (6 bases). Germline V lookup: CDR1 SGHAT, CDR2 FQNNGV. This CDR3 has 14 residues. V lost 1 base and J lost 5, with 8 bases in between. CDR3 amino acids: CASSLATGNEKLFF. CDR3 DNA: TGTGCCAGCAGCTTAGCGACAGGAAATGAAAAACTGTTTTTT.

The CDR3, as DNA: TGTGCCACGACGGGGGGTCCGGAGACCCAGTACTTC. This codes for CATTGGPETQYF. This chain joins TRBV10-3 and TRBJ2-5; 7 nucleotides align to TRBD2. The CDR3 is made up of 12 amino acids. Looked up from germline, CDR1 is ENHRY and CDR2 is SYGVKD. V shed 10 bases, J shed 5 bases, and the junction held 7 bases outside the gene matches.

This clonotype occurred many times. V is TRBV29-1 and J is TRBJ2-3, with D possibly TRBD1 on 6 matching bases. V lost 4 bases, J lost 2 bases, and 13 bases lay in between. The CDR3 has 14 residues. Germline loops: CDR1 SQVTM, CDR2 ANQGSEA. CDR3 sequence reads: CSVAVGGATDTQYF. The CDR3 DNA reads TGCAGCGTTGCTGTAGGGGGAGCCACAGATACGCAGTATTTT.

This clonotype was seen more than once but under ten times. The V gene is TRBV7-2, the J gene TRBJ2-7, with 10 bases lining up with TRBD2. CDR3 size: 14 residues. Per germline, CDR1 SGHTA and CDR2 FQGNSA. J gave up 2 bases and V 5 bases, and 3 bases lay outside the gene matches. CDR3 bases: TGTGCCAGCAGCCAAAGCGGGGGGGCCTACGAGCAGTACTTC. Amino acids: CASSQSGGAYEQYF.

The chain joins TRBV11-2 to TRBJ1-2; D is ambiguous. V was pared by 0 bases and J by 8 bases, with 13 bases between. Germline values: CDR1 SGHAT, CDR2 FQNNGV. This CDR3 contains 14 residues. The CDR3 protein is CASSLDQAFRGYTF. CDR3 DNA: TGTGCCAGCAGCTTAGACCAGGCCTTTAGGGGCTACACCTTC.

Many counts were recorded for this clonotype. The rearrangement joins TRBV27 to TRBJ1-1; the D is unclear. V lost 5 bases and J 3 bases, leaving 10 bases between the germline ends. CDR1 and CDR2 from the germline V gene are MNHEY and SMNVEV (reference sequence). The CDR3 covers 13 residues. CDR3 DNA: TGTGCCAGCAGTCGGACGGGCGACACTGAAGCTTTCTTT. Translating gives CASSRTGDTEAFF.

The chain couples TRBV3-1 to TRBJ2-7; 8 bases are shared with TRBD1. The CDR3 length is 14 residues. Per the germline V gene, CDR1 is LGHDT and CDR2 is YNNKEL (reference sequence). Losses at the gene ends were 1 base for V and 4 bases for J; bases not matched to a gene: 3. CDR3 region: CASSQGTGQYEQYF. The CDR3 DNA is TGTGCCAGCAGCCAAGGGACAGGGCAATACGAGCAGTACTTC.

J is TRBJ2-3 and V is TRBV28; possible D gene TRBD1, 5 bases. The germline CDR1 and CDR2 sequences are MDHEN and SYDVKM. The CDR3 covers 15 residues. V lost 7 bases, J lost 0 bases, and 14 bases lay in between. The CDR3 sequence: CASNLQGASTDTQYF. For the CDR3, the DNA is TGTGCCAGCAACTTACAAGGGGCAAGCACAGATACGCAGTATTTT.

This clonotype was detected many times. As DNA, the CDR3 is TGCAGTGCTAGGCAGGGGGCTGGGAACACTGAAGCTTTCTTT. It encodes CSARQGAGNTEAFF. The V gene is TRBV20-1, the J gene TRBJ1-1; 8 bases line up with TRBD1. Germline assignment: CDR1 DFQATT and CDR2 SNEGSKA (reference sequence). This CDR3 is built from 14 residues. The V gene end was trimmed by 3 bases and the J gene end by 1 base; junction bases not matched to a gene: 4.

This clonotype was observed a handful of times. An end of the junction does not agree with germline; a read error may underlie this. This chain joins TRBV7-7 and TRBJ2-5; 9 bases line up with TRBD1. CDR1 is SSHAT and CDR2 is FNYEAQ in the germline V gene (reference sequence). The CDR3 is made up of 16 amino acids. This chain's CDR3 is CASSPNADRGIETQYF. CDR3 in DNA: TGTGCTAGCAGCCCGAACGCGGACAGGGGTATCGAGACCCAGTACTTC.

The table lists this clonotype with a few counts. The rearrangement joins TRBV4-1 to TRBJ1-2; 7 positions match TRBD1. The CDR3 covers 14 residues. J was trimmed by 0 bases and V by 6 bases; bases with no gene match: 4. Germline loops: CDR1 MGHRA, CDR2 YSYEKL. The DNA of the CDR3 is TGCGCCAGCAGACCGGGACAGACTAACTATGGCTACACCTTC. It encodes CASRPGQTNYGYTF.

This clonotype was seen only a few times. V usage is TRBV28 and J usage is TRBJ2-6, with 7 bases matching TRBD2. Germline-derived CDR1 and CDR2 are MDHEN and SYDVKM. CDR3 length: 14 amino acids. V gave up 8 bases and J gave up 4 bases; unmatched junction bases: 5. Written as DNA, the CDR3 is TGTGCCAGCGCTAGCGGAGGAGGGGCCAACGTCCTGACTTTC. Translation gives CASASGGGANVLTF.

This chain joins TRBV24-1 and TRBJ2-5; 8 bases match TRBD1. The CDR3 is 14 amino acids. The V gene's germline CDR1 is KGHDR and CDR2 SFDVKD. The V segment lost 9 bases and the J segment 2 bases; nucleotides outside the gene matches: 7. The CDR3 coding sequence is TGTGCCACCGGGACAGGAACATCTCAAGAGACCCAGTACTTC. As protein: CATGTGTSQETQYF.

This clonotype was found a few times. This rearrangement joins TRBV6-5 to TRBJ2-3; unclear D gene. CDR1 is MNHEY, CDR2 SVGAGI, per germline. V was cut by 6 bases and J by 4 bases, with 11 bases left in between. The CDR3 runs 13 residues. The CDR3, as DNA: TGTGCCAGCAGCCCGGACCAGGCAGATACGCAGTATTTT. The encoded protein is CASSPDQADTQYF.

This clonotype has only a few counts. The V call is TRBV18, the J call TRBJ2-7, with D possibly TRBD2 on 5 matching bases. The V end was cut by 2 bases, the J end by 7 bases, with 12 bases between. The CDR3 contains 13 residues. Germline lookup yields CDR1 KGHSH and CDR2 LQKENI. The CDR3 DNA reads TGTGCCAGCTCACCAAACGGGGAGAGGGAGCAGTACTTC. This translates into CASSPNGEREQYF.

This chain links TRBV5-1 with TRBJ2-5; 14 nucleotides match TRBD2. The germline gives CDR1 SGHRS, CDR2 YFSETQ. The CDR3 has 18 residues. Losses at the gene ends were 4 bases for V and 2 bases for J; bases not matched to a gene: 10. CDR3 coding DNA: TGCGCCAGCAGCCTATGGACTAGCGGGGGGAATAAACAAGAGACCCAGTACTTC. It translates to CASSLWTSGGNKQETQYF.

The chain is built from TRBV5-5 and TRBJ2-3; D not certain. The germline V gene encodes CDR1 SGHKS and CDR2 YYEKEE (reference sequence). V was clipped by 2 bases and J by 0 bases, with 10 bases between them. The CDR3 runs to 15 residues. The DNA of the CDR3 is TGTGCCAGCAGCTTAAGGCCTTCTAGCACAGATACGCAGTATTTT. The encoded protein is CASSLRPSSTDTQYF.

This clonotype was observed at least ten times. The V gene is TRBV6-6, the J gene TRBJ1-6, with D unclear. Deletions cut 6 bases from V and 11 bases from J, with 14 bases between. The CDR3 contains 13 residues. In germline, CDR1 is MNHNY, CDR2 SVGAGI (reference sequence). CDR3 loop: CASSPPIVPPLHF. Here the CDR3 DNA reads TGTGCCAGCAGCCCCCCGATTGTGCCACCCCTCCACTTT.

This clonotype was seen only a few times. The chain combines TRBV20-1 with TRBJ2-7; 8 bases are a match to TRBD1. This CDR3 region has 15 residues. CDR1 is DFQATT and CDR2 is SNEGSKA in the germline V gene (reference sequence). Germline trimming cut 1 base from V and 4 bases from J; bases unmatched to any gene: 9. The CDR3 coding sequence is TGCAGTGCTAGAGGACTCTGGCAGGGGGCGTACGAGCAGTACTTC. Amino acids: CSARGLWQGAYEQYF.

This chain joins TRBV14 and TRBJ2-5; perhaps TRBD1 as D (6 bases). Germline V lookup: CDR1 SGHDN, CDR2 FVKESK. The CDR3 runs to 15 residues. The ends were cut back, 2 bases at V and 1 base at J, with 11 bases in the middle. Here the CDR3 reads CASSQRADSQETQYF. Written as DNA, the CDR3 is TGTGCCAGCAGCCAACGCGCGGACAGCCAAGAGACCCAGTACTTC.

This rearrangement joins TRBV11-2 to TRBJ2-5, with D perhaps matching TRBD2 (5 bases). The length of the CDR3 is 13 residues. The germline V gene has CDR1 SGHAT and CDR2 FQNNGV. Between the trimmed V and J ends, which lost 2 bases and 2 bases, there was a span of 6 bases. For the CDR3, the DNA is TGTGCCAGCAGCTTACAGCGGCAAGAGACCCAGTACTTC. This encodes CASSLQRQETQYF.